The source of this T cell receptor (beta chain) is a study of T cells in localized non-small cell lung cancer. Whole-study results and caveats: Appearance in adjacent lung was seen for a median around 60 of the top 100 tumor clones.

A word on this clone: The antigen is not known.

The method was immunoSEQ multiplex PCR; TCRdb's version includes in-frame clones alone and lacks a portion of them. The sample contains tens of thousands of clones, 85% to 95% of which appear only once. This CDR3 has 15 residues. V was clipped by 0 bases and J by 5 bases; unmatched bases: 6. Germline CDR1 ENHRY, CDR2 SYGVKD. The gene calls are TRBV10-3 and TRBJ2-7, with 8 nucleotides matching TRBD1. The source was peripheral blood, collected before any cancer treatment. The origin of this receptor is a woman aged 35 to 75 with stage I lung adenocarcinoma. CDR3 in amino acids: CAISESTGGRNEQYF. CDR3 bases: TGTGCCATCAGTGAGTCCACAGGGGGTAGAAACGAGCAGTACTTC.